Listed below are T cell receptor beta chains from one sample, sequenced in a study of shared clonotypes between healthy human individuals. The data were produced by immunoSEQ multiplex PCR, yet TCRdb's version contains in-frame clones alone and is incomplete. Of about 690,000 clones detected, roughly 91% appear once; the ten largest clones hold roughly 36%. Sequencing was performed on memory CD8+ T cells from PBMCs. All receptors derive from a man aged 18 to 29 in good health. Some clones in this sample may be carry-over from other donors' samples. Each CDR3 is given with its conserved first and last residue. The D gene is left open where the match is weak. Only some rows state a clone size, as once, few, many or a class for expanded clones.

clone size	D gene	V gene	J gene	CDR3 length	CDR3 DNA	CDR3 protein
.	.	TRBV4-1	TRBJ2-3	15	TGCGCCAGCAGCCAAGATCAAGGGGTAGAAGATACGCAGTATTTT	CASSQDQGVEDTQYF
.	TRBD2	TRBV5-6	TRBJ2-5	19	TGTGCCAGCAGCTTGGTCCAAAGGCGAGCGGGAGGTCCACAAGAGACCCAGTACTTC	CASSLVQRRAGGPQETQYF
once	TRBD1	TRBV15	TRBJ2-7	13	TGTGCCACCAGCAGAGTATCAGGGGGCGAGCAGTACTTC	CATSRVSGGEQYF
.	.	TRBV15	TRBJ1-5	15	TGTGCCACCAGCGGTGCGGCGACCGCTCCTCAGCCCCAGCATTTT	CATSGAATAPQPQHF
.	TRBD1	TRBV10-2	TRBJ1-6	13	TGCGCCAGCGGGGACAGGGGTAATTCACCCCTCCACTTT	CASGDRGNSPLHF
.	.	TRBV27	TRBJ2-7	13	TGTGCCAGCAGTTTAGGGCTCAATTACGAGCAGTACTTC	CASSLGLNYEQYF
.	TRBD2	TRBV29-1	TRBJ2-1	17	TGCAGCGTTGGGGGCCGGGGGGGCCCCGGCACGAACAATGAGCAGTTCTTC	CSVGGRGGPGTNNEQFF
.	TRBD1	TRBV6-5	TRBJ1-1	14	TGTGCCAGCAGCCTGAGGTCAGGGGGCACTGAAGCTTTCTTT	CASSLRSGGTEAFF
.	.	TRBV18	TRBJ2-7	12	TGTGCCAGCTCACCCTCAGGGGACGAGCAGTACTTC	CASSPSGDEQYF
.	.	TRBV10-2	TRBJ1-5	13	TGCGCCAGCGGACGAAATAGCAATCAGCCCCAGCATTTT	CASGRNSNQPQHF
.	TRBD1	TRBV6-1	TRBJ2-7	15	TGTGCCAGCAGACTCGGACAGGGGGGGACCTACGAGCAGTACTTC	CASRLGQGGTYEQYF
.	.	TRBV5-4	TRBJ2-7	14	TGTGCCAGCAGCCTGGGACACGGAGGCCACGAGCAGTACTTC	CASSLGHGGHEQYF
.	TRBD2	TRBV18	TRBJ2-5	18	TGTGCCAGCTCACCACCGGGACTAGCGGGGTTGGCTGGAGAGACCCAGTACTTC	CASSPPGLAGLAGETQYF
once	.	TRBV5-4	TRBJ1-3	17	TGTGCCAGCAGCCTTACCTTGTGGGGGGCAAACGGAAACACCATATATTTT	CASSLTLWGANGNTIYF
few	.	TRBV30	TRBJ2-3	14	TGTGCCTGGAGTGTAGCCAGTACCCGCGATACGCAGTATTTT	CAWSVASTRDTQYF
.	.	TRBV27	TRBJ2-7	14	TGTGCCAGCAGTTTTTTCGGGCCACCTCTTGAGCAGTACTTC	CASSFFGPPLEQYF
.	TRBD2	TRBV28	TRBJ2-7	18	TGTGCCAGCTCCCCCGGGGGGCTAGCGGGGGTCCCAGGGGACGAGCAGTACTTC	CASSPGGLAGVPGDEQYF
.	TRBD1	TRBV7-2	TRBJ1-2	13	TGTGCCAGCAGCTTCCTTACAGGGGCTGGCTACACCTTC	CASSFLTGAGYTF
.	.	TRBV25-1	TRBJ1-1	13	TGTGCCAGCAGTGAGGGTATCGGTACTGAAGCTTTCTTT	CASSEGIGTEAFF
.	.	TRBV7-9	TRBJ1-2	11	TGTGCCAGCAGGGAGTCCTATGGCTACACCTTC	CASRESYGYTF
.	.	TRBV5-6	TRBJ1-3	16	TGTGCCAGCAGCTTGGGAGGGCCTAGGTCTGGAAACACCATATATTTT	CASSLGGPRSGNTIYF
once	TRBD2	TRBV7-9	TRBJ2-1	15	TGTGCCAGCAGGTCGCCGGGACTAGCGGGGAATGAGCAGTTCTTC	CASRSPGLAGNEQFF
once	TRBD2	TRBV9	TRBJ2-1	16	TGTGCCAGCAGCGTAGGTACTAGCGGACCGGGGGATGAGCAGTTCTTC	CASSVGTSGPGDEQFF
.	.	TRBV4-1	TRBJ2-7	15	TGCGCCAGCAGCCAAGGGGGAGGGGGTCCCTACGAGCAGTACTTC	CASSQGGGGPYEQYF
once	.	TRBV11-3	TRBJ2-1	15	TGTGCCAGCAGCTTATCCGCGCGTTGGGGCAATGAGCAGTTCTTC	CASSLSARWGNEQFF